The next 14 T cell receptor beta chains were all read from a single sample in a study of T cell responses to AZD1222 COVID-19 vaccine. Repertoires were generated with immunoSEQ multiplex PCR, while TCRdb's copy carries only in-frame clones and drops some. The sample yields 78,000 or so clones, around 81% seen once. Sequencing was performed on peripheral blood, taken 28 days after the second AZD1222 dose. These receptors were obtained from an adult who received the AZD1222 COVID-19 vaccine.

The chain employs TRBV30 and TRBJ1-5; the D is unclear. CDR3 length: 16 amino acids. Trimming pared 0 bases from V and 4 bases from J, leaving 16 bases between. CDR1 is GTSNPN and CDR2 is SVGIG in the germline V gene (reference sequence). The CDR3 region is CAWSVEFPGENQPQHF. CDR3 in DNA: TGTGCCTGGAGTGTAGAATTCCCCGGAGAGAATCAGCCCCAGCATTTT.

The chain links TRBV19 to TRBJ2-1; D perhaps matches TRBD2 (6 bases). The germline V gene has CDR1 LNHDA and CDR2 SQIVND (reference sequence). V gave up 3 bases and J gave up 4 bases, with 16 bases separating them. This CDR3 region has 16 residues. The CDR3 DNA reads TGTGCCAGTAGTATCCCTAGCGCTCCCTCTTACAATGAGCAGTTCTTC. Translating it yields CASSIPSAPSYNEQFF.

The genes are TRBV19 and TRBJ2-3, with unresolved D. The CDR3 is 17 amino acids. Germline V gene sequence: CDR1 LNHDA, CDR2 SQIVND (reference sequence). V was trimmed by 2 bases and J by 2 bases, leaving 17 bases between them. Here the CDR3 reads CASSIHRASGSTDTQYF. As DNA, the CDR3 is TGTGCCAGTAGTATACACCGGGCCTCCGGTTCCACAGATACGCAGTATTTT.

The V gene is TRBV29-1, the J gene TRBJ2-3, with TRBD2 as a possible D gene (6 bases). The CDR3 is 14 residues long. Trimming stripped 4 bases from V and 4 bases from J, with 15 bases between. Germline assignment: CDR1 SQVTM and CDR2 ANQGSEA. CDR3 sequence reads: CSVVGGTRPDTQYF. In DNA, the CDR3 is TGCAGCGTTGTCGGCGGGACCAGACCAGATACGCAGTATTTT.

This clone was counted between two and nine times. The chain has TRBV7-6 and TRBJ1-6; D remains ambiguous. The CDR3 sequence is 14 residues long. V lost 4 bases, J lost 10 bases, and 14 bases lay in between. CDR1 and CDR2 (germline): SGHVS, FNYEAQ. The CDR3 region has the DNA TGTGCCAGCAGCTCCGACCGGCTTCTCTCACCCCTCCACTTT. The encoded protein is CASSSDRLLSPLHF.

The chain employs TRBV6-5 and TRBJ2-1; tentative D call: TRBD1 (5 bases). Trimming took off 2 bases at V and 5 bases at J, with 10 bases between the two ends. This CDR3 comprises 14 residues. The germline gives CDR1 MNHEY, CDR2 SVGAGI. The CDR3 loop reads CASSYGRQHNEQFF. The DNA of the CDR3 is TGTGCCAGCAGTTACGGGCGACAGCACAATGAGCAGTTCTTC.

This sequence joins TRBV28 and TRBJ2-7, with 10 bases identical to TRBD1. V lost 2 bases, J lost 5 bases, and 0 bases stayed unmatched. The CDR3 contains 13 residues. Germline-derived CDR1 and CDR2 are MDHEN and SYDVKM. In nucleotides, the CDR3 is TGTGCCAGCAGTTTAGGGACAGGGGACGAGCAGTACTTC. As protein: CASSLGTGDEQYF.

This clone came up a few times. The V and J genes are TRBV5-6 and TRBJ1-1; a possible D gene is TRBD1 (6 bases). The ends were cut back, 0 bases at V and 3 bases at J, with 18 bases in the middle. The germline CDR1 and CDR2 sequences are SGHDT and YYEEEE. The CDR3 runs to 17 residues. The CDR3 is CASSLELAGAGDTEAFF. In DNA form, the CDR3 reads TGTGCCAGCAGCTTGGAATTGGCAGGGGCTGGTGACACTGAAGCTTTCTTT.

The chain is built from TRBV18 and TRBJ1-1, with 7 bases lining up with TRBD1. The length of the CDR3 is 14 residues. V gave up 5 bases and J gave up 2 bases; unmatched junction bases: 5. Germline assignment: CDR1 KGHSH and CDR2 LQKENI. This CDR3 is CASSSGQVNTEAFF. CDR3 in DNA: TGTGCCAGCTCATCAGGACAGGTAAACACTGAAGCTTTCTTT.

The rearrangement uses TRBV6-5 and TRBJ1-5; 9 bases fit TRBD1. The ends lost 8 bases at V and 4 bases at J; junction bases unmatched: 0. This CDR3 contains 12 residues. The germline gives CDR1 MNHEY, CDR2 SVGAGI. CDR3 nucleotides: TGTGCCAGCGGGACAGGGAATCAGCCCCAGCATTTT. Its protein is CASGTGNQPQHF.

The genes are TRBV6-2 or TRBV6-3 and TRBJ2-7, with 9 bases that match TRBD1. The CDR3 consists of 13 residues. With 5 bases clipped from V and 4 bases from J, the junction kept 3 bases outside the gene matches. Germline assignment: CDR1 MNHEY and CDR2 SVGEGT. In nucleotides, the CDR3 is TGTGCCAGCAGTCGGACAGGGGATTACGAGCAGTACTTC. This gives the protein CASSRTGDYEQYF.

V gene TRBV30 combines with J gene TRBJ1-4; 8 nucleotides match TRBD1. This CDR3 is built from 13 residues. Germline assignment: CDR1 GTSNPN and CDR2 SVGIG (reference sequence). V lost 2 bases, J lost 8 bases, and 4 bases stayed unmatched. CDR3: CAWSRQGAEKLFF. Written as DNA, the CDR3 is TGTGCCTGGAGTAGGCAGGGGGCCGAAAAACTGTTTTTT.

The CDR3 nucleotides read TGTGCCACCAGTCCGAGGACAGGGAACTATGGCTACACCTTC. It is translated as CATSPRTGNYGYTF. The chain recombines TRBV24-1 with TRBJ1-2; 8 positions match TRBD1. Germline lookup yields CDR1 KGHDR and CDR2 SFDVKD. This CDR3 comprises 14 residues. J was trimmed by 2 bases and V by 6 bases; bases with no gene match: 4.

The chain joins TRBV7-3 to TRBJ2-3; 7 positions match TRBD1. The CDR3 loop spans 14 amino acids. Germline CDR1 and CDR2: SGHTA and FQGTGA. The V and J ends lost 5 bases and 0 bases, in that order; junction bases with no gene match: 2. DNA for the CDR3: TGTGCCAGCAGCAGGGGACAGAGCACAGATACGCAGTATTTT. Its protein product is CASSRGQSTDTQYF.